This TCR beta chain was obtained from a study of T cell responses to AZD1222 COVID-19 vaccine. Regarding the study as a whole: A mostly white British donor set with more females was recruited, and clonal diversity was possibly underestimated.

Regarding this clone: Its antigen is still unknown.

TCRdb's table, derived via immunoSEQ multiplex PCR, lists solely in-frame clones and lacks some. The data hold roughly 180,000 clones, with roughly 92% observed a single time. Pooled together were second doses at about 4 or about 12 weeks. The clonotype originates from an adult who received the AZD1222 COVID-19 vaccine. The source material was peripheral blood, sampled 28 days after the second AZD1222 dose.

This CDR3 reads CASSRRQGVSYEQYF. The CDR3 nucleotides are TGTGCCAGCAGCCGACGGCAGGGGGTGTCCTACGAGCAGTACTTC. The chain has TRBV5-8 and TRBJ2-7; 7 nucleotides match TRBD1. V lost 4 bases, J lost 1 base, and 8 bases stayed unmatched. This CDR3 is 15 amino acids long. Germline V lookup: CDR1 SGHTS, CDR2 YDEGEE.